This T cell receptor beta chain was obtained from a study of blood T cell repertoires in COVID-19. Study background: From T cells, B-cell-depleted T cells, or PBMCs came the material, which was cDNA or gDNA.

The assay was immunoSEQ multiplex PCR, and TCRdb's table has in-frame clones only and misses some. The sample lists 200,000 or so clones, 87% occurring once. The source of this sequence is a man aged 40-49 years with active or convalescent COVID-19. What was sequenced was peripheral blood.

The CDR3 nucleotides are TGTGCCAGCAGTTACCAGGGGGCTCAGCCCCAGCATTTT. Protein sequence: CASSYQGAQPQHF. This chain uses TRBV6-5 with TRBJ1-5; 8 bases map to TRBD1. CDR3 length equals 13 residues. V was pared by 2 bases and J by 6 bases, with 0 bases of the junction left unmatched. Germline V gives CDR1 MNHEY, CDR2 SVGAGI.